These 6 T cell receptor beta chains share one sample of origin, sequenced in a study of shared clonotypes between healthy human individuals. Repertoires were generated with immunoSEQ multiplex PCR, while TCRdb's copy carries only in-frame clones and drops some. The sample lists over a million clones; around 95% were seen once. The source material was naive CD4+ T cells sorted from blood. This sample's subset: CD45RA+ positively selected. Receptors originate from a young man in good health.

The chain carries TRBV18 and TRBJ2-2; D remains unclear. The CDR3 length is 13 residues. V was pared by 3 bases and J by 4 bases, with 6 bases between. The germline V gene encodes CDR1 KGHSH and CDR2 LQKENI. CDR3 region: CASSPEPTGELFF. In nucleotides, the CDR3 is TGTGCCAGCTCACCTGAGCCCACCGGGGAGCTGTTTTTT.

The V and J genes are TRBV28 and TRBJ2-2, with D possibly being TRBD1 (6 bases). Trimming took 6 bases from V and 1 from J, leaving 12 bases between them. The CDR3 has 15 amino acids. Germline assignment: CDR1 MDHEN and CDR2 SYDVKM. CDR3 residues: CASRGPGQNTGELFF. As DNA, the CDR3 is TGTGCCAGCAGGGGACCGGGACAGAACACCGGGGAGCTGTTTTTT.

As for this clone: This sample includes further DNA sequences coding for the same CDR3. The rearrangement uses TRBV7-2 and TRBJ2-1, with D unclear. CDR1 and CDR2 from the germline V gene are SGHTA and FQGNSA. The CDR3 has 11 residues. V dropped 1 base and J dropped 7 bases, with 2 bases sitting between them. The CDR3 here is CASSLVNEQFF. The CDR3 bases are TGTGCCAGCAGCTTAGTAAATGAGCAGTTCTTC.

The sample holds one count of this clone. This chain connects TRBV18 to TRBJ2-5; TRBD1 agrees at 7 bases. V lost 4 bases to trimming and J lost 3 bases; unmatched junction nucleotides: 11. The CDR3 has 16 amino acids. Germline CDR1 is KGHSH and CDR2 is LQKENI. CDR3 nucleotide sequence: TGTGCCAGCTCACTATACCGGGACCAGGGGGAAGAGACCCAGTACTTC. It specifies CASSLYRDQGEETQYF.

This clone was observed a single time. The CDR3 sequence: CASSTRGLAGGPNTGELFF. For the CDR3, the DNA is TGTGCCAGCAGCACAAGGGGACTAGCGGGAGGGCCAAACACCGGGGAGCTGTTTTTT. This chain joins TRBV7-3 and TRBJ2-2; 16 bases map to TRBD2. Germline V gives CDR1 SGHTA, CDR2 FQGTGA. The CDR3 covers 19 residues. Unmatched junction bases numbered 8, after V lost 5 bases and J lost 2 bases.

This clone was seen just once. V and J are TRBV2 and TRBJ1-1, with unresolved D. The V gene lost 3 bases and the J gene lost 4 bases, with 9 bases spanning the gap. The CDR3 is 13 amino acids. CDR1 and CDR2 from the germline V gene are SNHLY and FYNNEI. This CDR3 is CASSETPSTEAFF. CDR3 bases: TGTGCCAGCAGTGAGACCCCGAGCACTGAAGCTTTCTTT.